The next 29 T cell receptor beta chains were all read from a single sample in a study. The sorted Tregs were CD4+CD25+CD127-/low cells. TCRdb re-derived calls from the 5' RACE reads in MiXCR, one entry per CDR3 protein. The sample shows some 30,000 distinct CDR3 sequences, roughly a quarter of them seen only once. The sequenced sample was tumor-infiltrating Tregs sorted from the breast tumor. These receptors all come from a female donor with breast cancer.

This clonotype was observed at least ten times. The chain uses TRBV30 and TRBJ2-1, with 15 bases matching TRBD2. V shed 2 bases and J 5 bases; nucleotides not matched to a gene: 10. This CDR3 contains 18 residues. CDR1 and CDR2 from the germline V gene are GTSNPN and SVGIG (reference sequence). CDR3 bases: TGTGCCTGGAGTCTCGGGGGACTAGCGGGAGGAGGACACAATGAGCAGTTCTTC. Translated: CAWSLGGLAGGGHNEQFF.

This clonotype showed up many times. The chain recombines TRBV2 with TRBJ2-1; the match to TRBD2 covers 8 bases. CDR1 and CDR2 from the germline V gene are SNHLY and FYNNEI. This CDR3 is built from 14 residues. With 5 bases clipped from V and 6 bases from J, the junction kept 6 bases outside the gene matches. The CDR3 loop is CASSKAGGRNEQFF. For the CDR3, the DNA is TGTGCCAGCAGTAAGGCGGGAGGCCGCAATGAGCAGTTCTTC.

CDR3: CSVGHLNTEAFF. For the CDR3, the DNA is TGCAGCGTTGGGCATTTGAACACTGAAGCTTTCTTT. The chain carries TRBV29-1 and TRBJ1-1; no firm D call. The CDR3 is 12 amino acids. Trimming took 4 bases from V and 0 from J, leaving 6 bases between them. CDR1 SQVTM and CDR2 ANQGSEA come from the germline V gene.

In its sample, this clonotype was seen many times. V gene TRBV6-5 combines with J gene TRBJ2-1, with D possibly matching TRBD2 (6 bases). The length of the CDR3 is 14 residues. Germline V gene lookup returns CDR1 MNHEY and CDR2 SVGAGI. Trimming took off 7 bases at V and 9 bases at J, with 19 bases between the two ends. CDR3 sequence reads: CASIGPVLGGEQFF. The CDR3 nucleotides read TGTGCCAGCATTGGTCCCGTGTTGGGAGGTGAGCAGTTCTTC.

This clonotype has just a few counts. The chain is built from TRBV3-1 and TRBJ1-4; D gene uncertain. The CDR3 totals 11 residues. Germline assignment: CDR1 LGHDT and CDR2 YNNKEL (reference sequence). Trimming left V 1 base short and J 14 bases short, with 8 bases between. CDR3 coding DNA: TGTGCCAGCAGCCAAGTTGGGATCCTGTTTTTT. Translated, it gives CASSQVGILFF.

This clonotype appeared many times. The CDR3 DNA reads as TGCAGTGCTAGCCCCGGGGGGGATCAGCCCCAGCATTTT. Amino acid sequence: CSASPGGDQPQHF. The chain employs TRBV20-1 and TRBJ1-5; possible D gene TRBD1, 5 bases. This CDR3 spans 13 amino acids. V lost 3 bases, J lost 5 bases, and 11 bases lay in between. The germline V gene encodes CDR1 DFQATT and CDR2 SNEGSKA (reference sequence).

V gene TRBV7-8 combines with J gene TRBJ2-7; D is unclear. This CDR3 spans 14 amino acids. V was clipped by 3 bases and J by 0 bases, with 9 bases between them. Germline V gives CDR1 SGHVS, CDR2 FQNEAQ. CDR3 residues: CASSFPDGSYEQYF. In DNA form, the CDR3 reads TGTGCCAGCAGCTTTCCCGACGGCTCCTACGAGCAGTACTTC.

The chain combines TRBV7-6 with TRBJ2-7; 8 nucleotides agree with TRBD1. This CDR3 spans 14 amino acids. J gave up 2 bases and V 7 bases, and 7 bases lay outside the gene matches. CDR1 SGHVS and CDR2 FNYEAQ come from the germline V gene. CDR3 coding DNA: TGTGCCAGCACCCCGGACAGGGCCCCCTACGAGCAGTACTTC. Translated, it gives CASTPDRAPYEQYF. The full variable domain, in which reference TRBV7-6 and TRBJ2-7 provide the parts outside the CDR3, is GAGVSQSPRYKVTKRGQDVALRCDPISGHVSLYWYRQALGQGPEFLTYFNYEAQQDKSGLPNDRFSAERPEGSISTLTIQRTEQRDSAMYRCASTPDRAPYEQYFGPGTRLTVT.

As regards this clonotype: A read error may explain this, as a much larger clone is one base away. This chain connects TRBV5-1 to TRBJ2-1, with D possibly matching TRBD2 (5 bases). This CDR3 comprises 16 residues. Looked up from germline, CDR1 is SGHRS and CDR2 is YFSETQ. Trimming took 4 bases from V and 6 from J, leaving 20 bases between them. Written as DNA, the CDR3 is TGCGCCAGCAGCCGAGGGAGCCTCGGGTATGGCAATGAGCAGTTCTTC. Residues: CASSRGSLGYGNEQFF.

This clonotype was observed a few times. The chain has TRBV12-3 or TRBV12-4 and TRBJ2-1, with TRBD2 matching 12 bases. This CDR3 is built from 17 residues. J lost 6 bases, V lost 2 bases, and 8 bases had no gene match. The CDR3 region is CASSLQTSGRSGNEQFF. The CDR3 DNA is TGTGCCAGCAGTTTACAGACTAGCGGGAGATCAGGCAATGAGCAGTTCTTC.

This clonotype was recorded at least ten times. V gene TRBV2 combines with J gene TRBJ1-5, with 8 positions matching TRBD1. The CDR3 is 13 amino acids. CDR1 and CDR2 from the germline V gene are SNHLY and FYNNEI. The ends lost 7 bases at V and 6 bases at J; junction bases unmatched: 5. The CDR3: CASKGQGGQPQHF. The CDR3 region has the DNA TGTGCCAGCAAAGGACAGGGTGGTCAGCCCCAGCATTTT.

The table lists this clonotype with a few counts. This chain links TRBV25-1 with TRBJ1-5, with 10 positions matching TRBD1. The CDR3 is made up of 16 amino acids. V lost 6 bases, J lost 1 base, and 6 bases stayed unmatched. Per the germline V gene, CDR1 is MGHDK and CDR2 is SYGVNS. As DNA, the CDR3 is TGTGCCAGCAGCTTGGGGGGACAGGGGAGCAATCAGCCCCAGCATTTT. This translates into CASSLGGQGSNQPQHF.

This clonotype was seen repeatedly, ten times or more. The rearrangement joins TRBV5-1 to TRBJ2-1, with 10 bases aligning to TRBD2. Germline values: CDR1 SGHRS, CDR2 YFSETQ. This CDR3 region has 17 residues. Trimming at V came to 0 bases and at J to 9 bases, leaving 12 bases not matched to a gene. This chain's CDR3 is CASSLDVPGTSVPEQFF. CDR3 bases: TGCGCCAGCAGCTTGGACGTCCCCGGGACTAGCGTCCCTGAGCAGTTCTTC.

This clonotype counts as medium-sized. The rearrangement links TRBV6-5 to TRBJ2-1; D assignment may be TRBD1 or TRBD2 (5 bases each). Germline lookup yields CDR1 MNHEY and CDR2 SVGAGI. The CDR3 has 16 residues. V shed 6 bases and J shed 8 bases, with 23 bases lying between them. This CDR3 is CASSSTYGTQPHEQFF. DNA of the CDR3: TGTGCCAGCAGCTCGACGTACGGGACGCAACCCCATGAGCAGTTCTTC.

Regarding this clonotype: A read error is possible here, since a much larger clone lies one base away. In DNA form, the CDR3 reads TGTGCCAGCAGCATCGGACAGCGGGGCAATGAGCAGTTCTTC. It is translated as CASSIGQRGNEQFF. The chain couples TRBV7-6 to TRBJ2-1; TRBD2 is a possible D gene (7 bases). The CDR3 is 14 residues long. Germline V CDR1 and CDR2: SGHVS, FNYEAQ. The V end lost 5 bases, the J end lost 6 bases, and 14 bases lay between the germline ends.

This rearrangement joins TRBV6-5 to TRBJ1-5, with 9 bases matching TRBD1. Germline V gene data show CDR1 as MNHEY and CDR2 as SVGAGI. V lost 0 bases and J lost 6; bases outside the gene matches: 6. This CDR3 is 16 amino acids long. The CDR3 protein is CASSYSTGGGSQPQHF. CDR3 nucleotides: TGTGCCAGCAGTTACTCGACAGGGGGTGGGAGTCAGCCCCAGCATTTT.

This clonotype is classed as medium-sized. The chain uses TRBV7-9 and TRBJ2-1; 14 nucleotides agree with TRBD2. Germline lookup yields CDR1 SEHNR and CDR2 FQNEAQ (reference sequence). CDR3 length: 15 amino acids. V was pared by 8 bases and J by 7 bases, with 7 bases of the junction left unmatched. The DNA of the CDR3 is TGTGCCAGCGTTGGGACTAGCGGGAGACGGAATGAGCAGTTCTTC. Its translation: CASVGTSGRRNEQFF.

This clonotype appeared many times. This chain connects TRBV3-1 to TRBJ2-1, with TRBD2 matching 10 bases. With 5 bases clipped from V and 15 bases from J, the junction kept 10 bases outside the gene matches. CDR3 size: 13 residues. Germline V gene sequence: CDR1 LGHDT, CDR2 YNNKEL (reference sequence). CDR3 sequence reads: CASSKAGGPFLFF. For the CDR3, the DNA is TGTGCCAGCAGCAAAGCGGGAGGGCCTTTTCTGTTCTTC.

This clonotype was observed many times. The chain is built from TRBV7-3 and TRBJ2-4, with D uncertain. Germline-derived CDR1 and CDR2 are SGHTA and FQGTGA. V lost 2 bases to trimming and J lost 1 base, with 3 bases between them. The CDR3 extends over 13 amino acids. The chain's CDR3 is CASSLGAKNIQYF. The CDR3 nucleotides are TGTGCCAGCAGCTTAGGGGCCAAAAACATTCAGTACTTC.

This clonotype was counted many times. The chain has TRBV29-1 and TRBJ2-1; no clear D gene. Germline values: CDR1 SQVTM, CDR2 ANQGSEA. The CDR3 is 10 amino acids. V was cut by 6 bases and J by 7 bases, with 7 bases left in between. CDR3 region: CSVAHNEQFF. DNA for the CDR3: TGCAGCGTGGCCCATAATGAGCAGTTCTTC.

Notes on this clonotype: Being one base from a much bigger clone, this may be a read error. V is TRBV20-1 and J is TRBJ2-7; 8 bases align to TRBD1. CDR1 is DFQATT, CDR2 SNEGSKA, per germline (reference sequence). Trimming removed 6 bases from V and 2 bases from J; junction bases left unmatched: 3. The CDR3 length is 12 residues. The CDR3 region is CSAWTGPYEQYF. The CDR3 nucleotides are TGCAGTGCGTGGACAGGGCCCTACGAGCAGTACTTC.

This clonotype was recorded many times. This chain links TRBV6-5 with TRBJ2-7; 9 bases are shared with TRBD2. Looked up from germline, CDR1 is MNHEY and CDR2 is SVGAGI. The CDR3 is 15 amino acids. The V and J ends lost 5 bases and 7 bases, in that order; junction bases with no gene match: 12. The CDR3 sequence: CASSPVAGVLGEQYF. CDR3 nucleotide sequence: TGTGCCAGCAGTCCAGTAGCGGGAGTTCTTGGTGAGCAGTACTTC.

Concerning this clonotype: This may arise from a read error, as a much more abundant clone is one base away. The chain carries TRBV2 and TRBJ2-2, with D perhaps given as TRBD1 or TRBD2 (5 bases each). CDR3 length: 14 residues. Germline V CDR1 and CDR2: SNHLY, FYNNEI. CDR3 protein: CASSAGTNTGEPFF. CDR3 nucleotides: TGTGCCAGCTCGGCAGGGACGAACACCGGGGAGCCGTTTTTT.

A few counts support this clonotype. The rearrangement links TRBV27 to TRBJ2-7; D remains ambiguous. V gave up 5 bases and J gave up 4 bases, with 3 bases separating them. The CDR3 is made up of 10 amino acids. Germline loops: CDR1 MNHEY, CDR2 SMNVEV (reference sequence). CDR3 sequence reads: CASSRYEQYF. CDR3 bases: TGTGCCAGCAGTCGGTACGAGCAGTACTTC.

Only a few counts were recorded for this clonotype. This may be a read error: a much more frequent sequence differs by one nucleotide. The V call is TRBV6-5, the J call TRBJ1-5, with D possibly TRBD1 on 5 matching bases. Germline V gene sequence: CDR1 MNHEY, CDR2 SVGAGI. CDR3 length: 14 amino acids. Trimming took off 5 bases at V and 9 bases at J, with 17 bases between the two ends. CDR3 sequence reads: CASSPRSGTRPQHF. CDR3 bases: TGTGCCAGCAGTCCCCGCTCAGGGACTCGGCCCCAGCATTTT.

The chain links TRBV4-1 to TRBJ1-5, with D possibly matching TRBD1 (6 bases). From germline, CDR1 is MGHRA and CDR2 YSYEKL. The length of the CDR3 is 13 residues. V was cut by 5 bases and J by 5 bases, with 10 bases left in between. CDR3 in DNA: TGCGCCAGCAGCGGGGACACCTATCAGCCCCAGCATTTT. This gives the protein CASSGDTYQPQHF.

This clonotype appeared many times. The rearrangement links TRBV18 to TRBJ2-7, with 10 nucleotides matching TRBD2. Germline V CDR1 and CDR2: KGHSH, LQKENI. The CDR3 length is 14 residues. The junction had 7 bases not matched to a gene; V was cut back by 5 bases and J by 6 bases. The CDR3 loop is CASSFLAGDSEQYF. The CDR3 region has the DNA TGTGCCAGCTCATTCCTAGCGGGAGACAGCGAGCAGTACTTC.

J is TRBJ2-7 and V is TRBV10-3; 10 bases are shared with TRBD2. CDR1 and CDR2 (germline): ENHRY, SYGVKD. The CDR3 covers 16 residues. The ends lost 0 bases at V and 2 bases at J; junction bases unmatched: 4. CDR3 DNA: TGTGCCATCAGTGAGTCAGGACTAGCGGCGACCTACGAGCAGTACTTC. Protein product: CAISESGLAATYEQYF.

At least ten counts were recorded for this clonotype. The chain is built from TRBV29-1 and TRBJ1-1; 7 bases match TRBD1. The J segment lost 5 bases and the V segment lost 5 bases, leaving 11 bases of the junction unmatched. Germline V CDR1 and CDR2: SQVTM, ANQGSEA. The CDR3 totals 14 residues. The CDR3 DNA reads TGCAGCGTTTGGCCAGGGGGAGGTAAGACTGAAGCTTTCTTT. Its translation: CSVWPGGGKTEAFF.